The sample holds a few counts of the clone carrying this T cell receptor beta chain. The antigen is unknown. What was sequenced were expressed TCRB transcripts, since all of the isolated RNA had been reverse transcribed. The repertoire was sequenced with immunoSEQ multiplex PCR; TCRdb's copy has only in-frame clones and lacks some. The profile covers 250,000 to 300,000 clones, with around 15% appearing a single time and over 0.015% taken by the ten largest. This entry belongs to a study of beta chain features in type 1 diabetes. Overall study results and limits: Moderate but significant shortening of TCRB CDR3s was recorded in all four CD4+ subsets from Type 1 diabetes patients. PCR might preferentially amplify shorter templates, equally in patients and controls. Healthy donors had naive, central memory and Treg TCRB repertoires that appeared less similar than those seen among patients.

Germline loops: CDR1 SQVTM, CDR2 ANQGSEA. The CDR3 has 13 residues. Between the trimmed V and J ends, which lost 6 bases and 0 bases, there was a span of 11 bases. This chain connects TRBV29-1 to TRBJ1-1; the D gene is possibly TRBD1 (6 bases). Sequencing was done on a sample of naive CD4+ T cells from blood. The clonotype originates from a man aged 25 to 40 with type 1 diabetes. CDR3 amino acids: CSVRGQMNTEAFF. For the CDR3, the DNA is TGCAGCGTGAGGGGACAAATGAACACTGAAGCTTTCTTT.